The next 26 T cell receptor beta chains were all read from a single sample in a study of T cell responses to AZD1222 COVID-19 vaccine (dated by TCRdb to about 2021). The library came from the immunoSEQ multiplex PCR assay. The immuneACCESS repertoire file appears here via TCRdb, limited to in-frame rearrangements. These files lack a portion of the clones; in checked studies, under half of the deficit traces to unresolved V genes, and the cause of the others is not known. This sample holds approximately 150,000 clones; around 89% were observed only once. More than 1.5% of the sample rests with the top ten. Sample time point, as interpreted from the label and publication: baseline before first vaccination. Sequenced material: peripheral blood, taken on day 0 of AZD1222 vaccination. The receptor set was obtained from an adult in good health.

CDR3 bases: TGTGCCAGCAGTGCAGGGGGCGCTGGCAATCAGCCCCAGCATTTT. Protein product: CASSAGGAGNQPQHF. This sequence joins TRBV2 and TRBJ1-5; the match to TRBD1 covers 8 bases. Per germline, CDR1 SNHLY and CDR2 FYNNEI. V trimming: 4 bases; J trimming: 2 bases; junction bases outside the gene matches: 4. This CDR3 spans 15 amino acids.

CDR3 protein: CASSTTTGRNEQFF. The CDR3 DNA follows: TGCGCCAGCAGCACCACGACAGGGAGGAATGAGCAGTTCTTC. This sequence joins TRBV5-1 and TRBJ2-1, with D maybe TRBD1 (7 bases). CDR1 and CDR2 from the germline V gene are SGHRS and YFSETQ. This CDR3 contains 14 residues. V was shortened by 4 bases and J by 7 bases, with 15 bases between the two germline ends. Full variable domain (missing parts from reference TRBV5-1 and TRBJ2-1): KAGVTQTPRYLIKTRGQQVTLSCSPISGHRSVSWYQQTPGQGLQFLFEYFSETQRNKGNFPGRFSGRQFSNSRSEMNVSTLELGDSALYLCASSTTTGRNEQFFGPGTRLTVL.

As regards this clone: The sample holds other DNA sequences that translate to the same CDR3. The chain has TRBV2 and TRBJ1-1; 8 nucleotides agree with TRBD1. The CDR3 covers 14 residues. Germline values: CDR1 SNHLY, CDR2 FYNNEI. V lost 4 bases to trimming and J lost 2 bases; unmatched junction nucleotides: 3. In DNA form, the CDR3 reads TGTGCCAGCAGTGGGACAGGGAGAAACACTGAAGCTTTCTTT. As protein: CASSGTGRNTEAFF.

The gene calls are TRBV6-5 and TRBJ1-4, with 9 bases fitting TRBD1. CDR1 is MNHEY and CDR2 is SVGAGI in the germline V gene. The V segment lost 4 bases and the J segment 7 bases; nucleotides outside the gene matches: 7. The CDR3 is 15 residues long. In DNA, the CDR3 is TGTGCCAGCAGTTCACAGGGGGCTTCGCGTGAAAAACTGTTTTTT. This encodes CASSSQGASREKLFF.

The CDR3 coding sequence is TGTGCCAGCAGCCCTACAGGGGTTTGGGGCTACACCTTC. Its protein is CASSPTGVWGYTF. The chain joins TRBV5-6 to TRBJ1-2, with 7 bases aligning to TRBD1. CDR1 SGHDT and CDR2 YYEEEE come from the germline V gene. The CDR3 length is 13 residues. The junction had 8 bases not matched to a gene; V was cut back by 4 bases and J by 8 bases.

Only one count was recorded for this clone. J is TRBJ1-2 and V is TRBV28; a possible D gene is TRBD1 (6 bases). Germline CDR1 and CDR2: MDHEN and SYDVKM. The CDR3 has 11 amino acids. Trimming took 5 bases from V and 7 from J, leaving 8 bases between them. In DNA, the CDR3 is TGTGCCAGCAGTAGGGACATTGGCTACACCTTC. This codes for CASSRDIGYTF.

This chain links TRBV6-5 with TRBJ1-5; D possibly corresponds to TRBD1 (6 bases). V lost 8 bases and J 4 bases, leaving 15 bases between the germline ends. This CDR3 comprises 14 residues. Germline V gene lookup returns CDR1 MNHEY and CDR2 SVGAGI. The CDR3, as DNA: TGTGCCAGCGGAACTACAGGGTGGAATCAGCCCCAGCATTTT. This gives the protein CASGTTGWNQPQHF.

The chain combines TRBV5-6 with TRBJ1-3; 8 bases match TRBD1. V shed 1 base, J shed 0 bases, and the junction held 3 bases outside the gene matches. The germline V gene has CDR1 SGHDT and CDR2 YYEEEE. This CDR3 contains 16 residues. DNA for the CDR3: TGTGCCAGCAGCTTGACAGGGGGGAACTCTGGAAACACCATATATTTT. Translated: CASSLTGGNSGNTIYF.

The sample holds a few counts of this clone. The chain is built from TRBV18 and TRBJ1-5, with D perhaps matching TRBD1 (6 bases). V was clipped by 5 bases and J by 5 bases, with 19 bases between them. The CDR3 covers 16 residues. CDR1 is KGHSH and CDR2 is LQKENI in the germline V gene. In nucleotides, the CDR3 is TGTGCCAGCTCAGCGCAATCCGGGACAACGTATCAGCCCCAGCATTTT. It encodes CASSAQSGTTYQPQHF.

The chain links TRBV5-3 to TRBJ2-5, with 13 bases identical to TRBD2. TRBV5-3 counts as an open reading frame of uncertain function. The CDR3 consists of 20 residues. V shed 4 bases and J 2 bases; nucleotides not matched to a gene: 17. The CDR3 region has the DNA TGTGCCAGAAGCCGACTCCCAAGGACTAGCGGGAGAAGCGGGCAAGAGACCCAGTACTTC. Residues: CARSRLPRTSGRSGQETQYF.

The table lists this clone with a count of one. The chain couples TRBV28 to TRBJ1-5; TRBD1 agrees at 8 bases. Germline values: CDR1 MDHEN, CDR2 SYDVKM. J lost 4 bases, V lost 11 bases, and 4 bases had no gene match. This CDR3 is built from 12 residues. The CDR3 is CALQGVNQPQHF. For the CDR3, the DNA is TGTGCCTTACAGGGGGTTAATCAGCCCCAGCATTTT.

V gene TRBV2 combines with J gene TRBJ2-7; D assignment may be TRBD1 or TRBD2 (6 bases each). The CDR3 has 15 amino acids. Trimming cost V 1 base and J 5 bases, with 15 bases left between them. Germline V gene lookup returns CDR1 SNHLY and CDR2 FYNNEI. CDR3 bases: TGTGCCAGCAGTGAAGAGTTAAGGGGGGCTCACGAGCAGTACTTC. Translating gives CASSEELRGAHEQYF.

The rearrangement links TRBV7-9 to TRBJ1-1; D remains ambiguous. The CDR3 length is 12 residues. The germline gives CDR1 SEHNR, CDR2 FQNEAQ (reference sequence). Trimming left V 2 bases short and J 7 bases short, with 8 bases between. The DNA of the CDR3 is TGTGCCAGCAGCTTAACAGTTCTTGAAGCTTTCTTT. Protein product: CASSLTVLEAFF.

The chain carries TRBV5-5 and TRBJ2-3; maybe TRBD2 (5 bases). This CDR3 spans 12 amino acids. The ends were cut back, 5 bases at V and 4 bases at J, with 8 bases in the middle. Germline V gives CDR1 SGHKS, CDR2 YYEKEE (reference sequence). CDR3: CASSGSADTQYF. DNA of the CDR3: TGTGCCAGCAGTGGGAGTGCAGATACGCAGTATTTT.

The gene calls are TRBV27 and TRBJ2-2; perhaps TRBD2 as D (6 bases). The V gene lost 8 bases and the J gene lost 2 bases, with 15 bases spanning the gap. Germline V gene sequence: CDR1 MNHEY, CDR2 SMNVEV (reference sequence). The CDR3 is 15 amino acids. The CDR3 nucleotides read TGTGCCAGCGCAATGCGGGGAACAAACACCGGGGAGCTGTTTTTT. Amino acids: CASAMRGTNTGELFF.

The rearrangement links TRBV14 to TRBJ2-1; D may be TRBD2 (5 bases). CDR1 is SGHDN, CDR2 FVKESK, per germline. The CDR3 extends over 15 amino acids. The V end was cut by 4 bases, the J end by 0 bases, with 10 bases between. CDR3 sequence: CASSPSRNSYNEQFF. The CDR3 coding sequence is TGTGCCAGCAGCCCTAGCCGAAACTCCTACAATGAGCAGTTCTTC. Filled out from reference TRBV14 and TRBJ2-1, the complete variable domain reads EAGVTQFPSHSVIEKGQTVTLRCDPISGHDNLYWYRRVMGKEIKFLLHFVKESKQDESGMPNNRFLAERTGGTYSTLKVQPAELEDSGVYFCASSPSRNSYNEQFFGPGTRLTVL.

The chain has TRBV7-9 and TRBJ1-4; no firm D call. Germline CDR1 and CDR2: SEHNR and FQNEAQ (reference sequence). Trimming cost V 1 base and J 8 bases, with 8 bases left between them. The CDR3 is made up of 13 amino acids. In DNA, the CDR3 is TGTGCCAGCAGCTTAGAGTTTGGCGAAAAACTGTTTTTT. Translated: CASSLEFGEKLFF.

DNA for the CDR3: TGTGCCAGCAGCCGACAGGGATTGAACACTGAAGCTTTCTTT. Its protein is CASSRQGLNTEAFF. This sequence joins TRBV5-5 and TRBJ1-1; TRBD1 aligns across 7 bases. J was trimmed by 0 bases and V by 4 bases; bases with no gene match: 3. The CDR3 spans 14 residues. In germline, CDR1 is SGHKS, CDR2 YYEKEE (reference sequence).

The chain uses TRBV7-9 and TRBJ1-5, with 10 nucleotides matching TRBD1. Germline loops: CDR1 SEHNR, CDR2 FQNEAQ (reference sequence). The J segment lost 4 bases and the V segment lost 6 bases, leaving 3 bases of the junction unmatched. The CDR3 sequence is 14 residues long. The CDR3 spells CASRGQGVNQPQHF. The DNA for the CDR3 is TGTGCCAGCAGAGGACAGGGGGTAAATCAGCCCCAGCATTTT.

The chain uses TRBV2 and TRBJ1-4; tentatively, D is TRBD1 (5 bases). Trimming left V 4 bases short and J 4 bases short, with 13 bases between. The CDR3 contains 15 residues. Germline assignment: CDR1 SNHLY and CDR2 FYNNEI. DNA for the CDR3: TGTGCCAGCAGTGGCCAGGGTACGTATAATGAAAAACTGTTTTTT. It yields the protein CASSGQGTYNEKLFF.

V is TRBV10-1 and J is TRBJ1-1, with D unresolved. CDR1 and CDR2 (germline): WNHNN, SYGVQD (reference sequence). V was trimmed by 0 bases and J by 4 bases, leaving 15 bases between them. This CDR3 comprises 16 residues. Written as DNA, the CDR3 is TGCGCCAGCAGTGAGTCGCCGACCCTGGGAGGCACTGAAGCTTTCTTT. This translates into CASSESPTLGGTEAFF.

This chain joins TRBV2 and TRBJ1-5; D possibly corresponds to TRBD1 (6 bases). This CDR3 comprises 15 residues. Trimming left V 3 bases short and J 2 bases short, with 11 bases between. CDR1 is SNHLY and CDR2 is FYNNEI in the germline V gene. CDR3 sequence: CASSEEGGGNQPQHF. CDR3 sequence (DNA): TGTGCCAGCAGTGAGGAGGGGGGAGGCAATCAGCCCCAGCATTTT. Using reference TRBV2 and TRBJ1-5 for the parts outside the CDR3, the full variable domain is EPEVTQTPSHQVTQMGQEVILRCVPISNHLYFYWYRQILGQKVEFLVSFYNNEISEKSEIFDDQFSVERPDGSNFTLKIRSTKLEDSAMYFCASSEEGGGNQPQHFGDGTRLSIL.

The chain carries TRBV7-8 and TRBJ1-6, with 9 bases matching TRBD1. The CDR3 runs to 14 residues. In germline, CDR1 is SGHVS, CDR2 FQNEAQ. After removal of 5 bases from V and 11 bases from J, the junction contained 7 bases not matched to a gene. The CDR3 region is CASSAGTGIAPLHF. In DNA form, the CDR3 reads TGTGCCAGCAGCGCCGGGACAGGGATCGCACCCCTCCACTTT.

The CDR3 nucleotides are TGTGCCACCAGCAGAGATCTGGGAGGGCCCTTGAACACTGAAGCTTTCTTT. This translates into CATSRDLGGPLNTEAFF. The V gene is TRBV15, the J gene TRBJ1-1; D call uncertain. V was pared by 0 bases and J by 0 bases, with 14 bases between. CDR3 size: 17 residues. CDR1 and CDR2 from the germline V gene are LNHNV and YYDKDF (reference sequence).

The CDR3 loop reads CASSVLTGGPYGYTF. The DNA of the CDR3 is TGTGCCAGCAGTGTTTTGACAGGGGGCCCCTATGGCTACACCTTC. The chain combines TRBV2 with TRBJ1-2; 10 nucleotides align to TRBD1. The CDR3 is 15 amino acids. V was pared by 4 bases and J by 4 bases, with 6 bases of the junction left unmatched. The V gene's germline CDR1 is SNHLY and CDR2 FYNNEI.

The rearrangement joins TRBV5-1 to TRBJ2-5, with D tentatively TRBD1 or TRBD2 (6 bases each). Looked up from germline, CDR1 is SGHRS and CDR2 is YFSETQ. The CDR3 totals 15 residues. V was pared by 4 bases and J by 5 bases, with 18 bases between. The CDR3 nucleotides are TGCGCCAGCAGCGAGTCAGGGGCGAGCGGGGAGACCCAGTACTTC. Its protein is CASSESGASGETQYF.